These 10 T cell receptor beta chains were all obtained from the same sample, sequenced in a study of cytomegalovirus exposure and HLA in healthy donors. The assay was immunoSEQ multiplex PCR, and TCRdb's table has in-frame clones only and misses some. This table holds approximately 160,000 clones, 95% to 96% found once. Sequencing used PBMCs. The receptors derive from a woman aged 18-29 years in good health and CMV-seronegative.

The chain joins TRBV15 to TRBJ1-5; TRBD1 is a possible D gene (5 bases). Germline-derived CDR1 and CDR2 are LNHNV and YYDKDF (reference sequence). The CDR3 is 15 amino acids. The V end was cut by 4 bases, the J end by 2 bases, with 12 bases between. The CDR3 spells CATSTRRGGNQPQHF. In DNA form, the CDR3 reads TGTGCCACCAGCACTCGCCGGGGGGGCAATCAGCCCCAGCATTTT.

This clone appeared a single time. The CDR3 sequence: CASSPRQGGYEQYF. The CDR3 nucleotides are TGTGCCAGCAGCCCCCGACAGGGGGGCTACGAGCAGTACTTC. This chain links TRBV9 with TRBJ2-7, with 9 bases that match TRBD1. CDR3 length: 14 residues. Trimming at V came to 4 bases and at J to 3 bases, leaving 5 bases not matched to a gene. Germline V lookup: CDR1 SGDLS, CDR2 YYNGEE.

This chain connects TRBV7-3 to TRBJ2-5; 9 nucleotides align to TRBD1. The germline V gene encodes CDR1 SGHTA and CDR2 FQGTGA. The CDR3 is made up of 13 amino acids. V shed 6 bases, J shed 5 bases, and the junction held 4 bases outside the gene matches. The CDR3 DNA sequence: TGTGCCAGCAGTTGGGACAGGGACGAGACCCAGTACTTC. Encoded protein: CASSWDRDETQYF.

The CDR3 loop is CASSESEGFYEQYF. The CDR3 region has the DNA TGTGCCAGCAGTGAATCTGAGGGTTTCTACGAGCAGTACTTC. The V gene is TRBV6-1, the J gene TRBJ2-7, with a possible D match to TRBD2 (5 bases). The V end lost 2 bases, the J end lost 3 bases, and 11 bases lay between the germline ends. CDR1 and CDR2 (germline): MNHNS, SASEGT. This CDR3 comprises 14 residues.

The J gene is TRBJ2-1, the V gene TRBV7-2, with 8 positions matching TRBD2. With V trimmed by 3 bases and J by 4 bases, 5 bases remained unmatched. The germline V gene has CDR1 SGHTA and CDR2 FQGNSA. This CDR3 contains 15 residues. The CDR3 is CASSFRGGTYNEQFF. Here the CDR3 DNA reads TGTGCCAGCAGCTTTCGGGGGGGGACTTACAATGAGCAGTTCTTC.

This chain joins TRBV6-4 and TRBJ2-2, with TRBD2 as a possible D gene (6 bases). The V and J ends lost 6 bases and 5 bases respectively, with 10 bases between them. CDR1 and CDR2 from the germline V gene are MRHNA and SNTAGT. The CDR3 totals 13 residues. The CDR3 here is CASSSGGTGELFF. Written as DNA, the CDR3 is TGTGCCAGCAGCTCCGGGGGTACCGGGGAGCTGTTTTTT.

The chain carries TRBV10-2 and TRBJ2-3; tentative D call: TRBD2 (6 bases). Germline V gene lookup returns CDR1 WSHSY and CDR2 SAAADI. V dropped 8 bases and J dropped 4 bases, with 16 bases sitting between them. The length of the CDR3 is 14 residues. The CDR3 loop reads CASRFSGGADTQYF. For the CDR3, the DNA is TGCGCCAGCCGATTTAGCGGAGGAGCAGATACGCAGTATTTT.

The V call is TRBV5-1, the J call TRBJ2-7, with 8 bases matching TRBD2. Trimming removed 2 bases from V and 5 bases from J; junction bases left unmatched: 9. Germline V lookup: CDR1 SGHRS, CDR2 YFSETQ. The CDR3 has 15 residues. This CDR3 is CASSFGRGGLDEQYF. The DNA of the CDR3 is TGCGCCAGCAGCTTCGGACGGGGGGGCCTCGACGAGCAGTACTTC.

This rearrangement joins TRBV7-2 to TRBJ1-1; no reliable D call. V was trimmed by 1 base and J by 0 bases, leaving 12 bases between them. CDR3 length: 16 amino acids. CDR1 and CDR2 (germline): SGHTA, FQGNSA. The CDR3, as DNA: TGTGCCAGCAGCTTAGTTCGGTTAAGCGTGAACACTGAAGCTTTCTTT. Amino acid sequence: CASSLVRLSVNTEAFF. Full variable domain (outside the CDR3, taken from reference TRBV7-2 and TRBJ1-1): GAGVSQSPSNKVTEKGKDVELRCDPISGHTALYWYRQSLGQGLEFLIYFQGNSAPDKSGLPSDRFSAERTGGSVSTLTIQRTQQEDSAVYLCASSLVRLSVNTEAFFGQGTRLTVV.

CDR3 residues: CASSPDSQHEQFF. CDR3 DNA sequence: TGTGCCAGCAGCCCGGACAGCCAACATGAGCAGTTCTTC. The chain is built from TRBV5-4 and TRBJ2-1; weak D call: TRBD1 (6 bases). The CDR3 is 13 residues long. The V end was cut by 4 bases, the J end by 8 bases, with 13 bases between. Germline values: CDR1 SGHNT, CDR2 YYREEE (reference sequence).